This TCR beta chain was profiled in a study of cytomegalovirus exposure and HLA in healthy donors. The study ran its PCR with 60 Vbeta and 13 Jbeta primers. Here immunoSEQ multiplex PCR was the method, and the copy in TCRdb shows in-frame clones only, minus some. The repertoire holds approximately 120,000 clones, approximately 76% seen once, with 7.7% in the top ten. The V gene's germline CDR1 is LNHDA and CDR2 SQIVND (reference sequence). This CDR3 comprises 12 residues. V dropped 6 bases and J dropped 8 bases, with 10 bases sitting between them. This receptor was identified in a woman aged 50 to 60 in good health and CMV-seropositive. This chain links TRBV19 with TRBJ2-2; no firm D call. The material sequenced was PBMCs. The CDR3 is CASSMRQGELFF. CDR3 bases: TGTGCCAGTAGCATGCGGCAGGGGGAGCTGTTTTTT.